This T cell receptor (beta chain) was obtained from a study of blood T cell repertoires in COVID-19. Whole-study context: Spain, Italy and the United States supplied samples that represented acute and convalescent COVID-19. The cDNA or gDNA used as material had been derived from T cells, B-cell-depleted T cells, or PBMCs.

In the original analysis: Cell counts per sample came from amplifying reference gene primers. TCRdb keeps only in-frame clones here, not all; method: immunoSEQ multiplex PCR. V and J calls and clone size are given by that table; D and trimming were obtained from the DNA. The sample lists about 110,000 clones, roughly 80% occurring once. V was shortened by 2 bases and J by 2 bases, with 12 bases between the two germline ends. Germline lookup yields CDR1 SGHRS and CDR2 YFSETQ. This CDR3 contains 15 residues. This chain uses TRBV5-1 with TRBJ2-3; D is perhaps TRBD2 (5 bases). Sequencing was performed on peripheral blood. The sequence was obtained from a woman between 55 and 75 years old with acute or convalescent COVID-19. CDR3 DNA: TGCGCCAGCAGCTTTGGAGGTGGAATCACAGATACGCAGTATTTT. Protein sequence: CASSFGGGITDTQYF. The entire variable domain, with the rest obtained from reference TRBV5-1 and TRBJ2-3, is as follows: KAGVTQTPRYLIKTRGQQVTLSCSPISGHRSVSWYQQTPGQGLQFLFEYFSETQRNKGNFPGRFSGRQFSNSRSEMNVSTLELGDSALYLCASSFGGGITDTQYFGPGTRLTVL.